These 31 T cell receptor beta chains came from one sample sequenced in a study of cytomegalovirus exposure and HLA in healthy donors. Use of 60 Vbeta and 13 Jbeta primers characterized the PCR. Clones were read by immunoSEQ multiplex PCR, and TCRdb kept only the in-frame ones, dropping some. The sample has 100,000 to 150,000 clones, around 74% seen once. The sample was PBMCs. The receptors come from a male donor in good health and CMV-seronegative.

The rearrangement links TRBV7-9 to TRBJ2-1; D is unclear. V was clipped by 4 bases and J by 9 bases, with 13 bases between them. The CDR3 consists of 13 residues. The germline CDR1 and CDR2 sequences are SEHNR and FQNEAQ (reference sequence). The CDR3 DNA follows: TGTGCCAGCAGCTCTGGTTTAAGAGGTGAGCAGTTCTTC. Its translation is CASSSGLRGEQFF.

This clone was observed once. The J gene is TRBJ1-2, the V gene TRBV7-2; the D gene is possibly TRBD1 (6 bases). Between the trimmed V and J ends, which lost 4 bases and 6 bases, there was a span of 9 bases. The germline gives CDR1 SGHTA, CDR2 FQGNSA. The CDR3 is made up of 12 amino acids. CDR3 coding DNA: TGTGCCAGCAGCTCAAACAGGGATGGCTACACCTTC. The encoded protein is CASSSNRDGYTF.

The gene calls are TRBV7-2 and TRBJ1-1, with a tentative D call TRBD1 (6 bases). The germline gives CDR1 SGHTA, CDR2 FQGNSA. The CDR3 runs to 14 residues. V was cut by 2 bases and J by 4 bases, with 11 bases left in between. CDR3 residues: CASSLPGARTEAFF. The CDR3 DNA reads as TGTGCCAGCAGCTTACCAGGGGCCCGCACTGAAGCTTTCTTT.

The rearrangement joins TRBV10-3 to TRBJ2-7, with D perhaps TRBD1 (7 bases). CDR3 size: 18 residues. CDR1 and CDR2 from the germline V gene are ENHRY and SYGVKD. V shed 10 bases and J shed 4 bases, with 32 bases lying between them. This CDR3 is CATRNGQEGPTNFYEQYF. Written as DNA, the CDR3 is TGTGCCACGAGGAACGGACAGGAGGGGCCCACAAACTTTTACGAGCAGTACTTC.

CDR3: CASSYTRDRGNSPLHF. The CDR3 DNA reads TGTGCCAGCAGTTACACCCGGGACAGGGGAAATTCACCCCTCCACTTT. This chain uses TRBV6-5 with TRBJ1-6; TRBD1 matches at 10 bases. Germline lookup yields CDR1 MNHEY and CDR2 SVGAGI. Germline trimming cut 2 bases from V and 7 bases from J; bases unmatched to any gene: 5. There are 16 residues in the CDR3.

The chain carries TRBV18 and TRBJ1-1; D might be TRBD1 (5 bases). V was shortened by 3 bases and J by 4 bases, with 15 bases between the two germline ends. CDR3 size: 15 residues. Germline V CDR1 and CDR2: KGHSH, LQKENI. The CDR3 DNA sequence: TGTGCCAGCTCACCCGTTCAACAGGCAGGCACTGAAGCTTTCTTT. Its protein product is CASSPVQQAGTEAFF.

This clone occurred once. The V gene is TRBV10-3, the J gene TRBJ2-5, with 10 bases that match TRBD2. From germline, CDR1 is ENHRY and CDR2 SYGVKD. The V segment lost 4 bases and the J segment 5 bases; nucleotides outside the gene matches: 4. The CDR3 covers 14 residues. Here the CDR3 DNA reads TGTGCCATCAGTGCGGGGACTAGCGTGGAGACCCAGTACTTC. It encodes CAISAGTSVETQYF.

The chain recombines TRBV7-9 with TRBJ2-7; TRBD1 agrees at 8 bases. The CDR3 consists of 14 residues. Germline assignment: CDR1 SEHNR and CDR2 FQNEAQ (reference sequence). With V trimmed by 5 bases and J by 6 bases, 9 bases remained unmatched. CDR3 sequence: CASSPTGVRGEQYF. CDR3 coding DNA: TGTGCCAGCAGCCCGACAGGGGTCCGGGGCGAGCAGTACTTC.

This clone was observed a single time. The chain is built from TRBV4-3 and TRBJ2-1; D is uncertain. V lost 0 bases, J lost 2 bases, and 8 bases lay in between. This CDR3 contains 15 residues. The germline gives CDR1 LGHNA, CDR2 YSLEER. DNA for the CDR3: TGCGCCAGCAGCCAAGATCATAACACCTACAATGAGCAGTTCTTC. Translating gives CASSQDHNTYNEQFF.

The gene calls are TRBV9 and TRBJ2-1, with TRBD1 as a possible D gene (6 bases). This CDR3 contains 13 residues. Germline-derived CDR1 and CDR2 are SGDLS and YYNGEE. V lost 1 base to trimming and J lost 5 bases, with 7 bases between them. CDR3 in DNA: TGTGCCAGCAGCGTAACAGGGAACAATGAGCAGTTCTTC. Residues: CASSVTGNNEQFF.

The chain is built from TRBV11-2 and TRBJ2-1; 10 bases map to TRBD2. CDR3 size: 15 residues. Per germline, CDR1 SGHAT and CDR2 FQNNGV. Losses at the gene ends were 1 base for V and 4 bases for J; bases not matched to a gene: 1. CDR3 DNA: TGTGCCAGCAGCTTAGGAGCGGGGGGGTACAATGAGCAGTTCTTC. Translated: CASSLGAGGYNEQFF.

This clone was detected a few times. The J gene is TRBJ1-2, the V gene TRBV28; the match to TRBD1 covers 9 bases. The V and J ends lost 5 bases and 4 bases, in that order; junction bases with no gene match: 11. Germline V lookup: CDR1 MDHEN, CDR2 SYDVKM. CDR3 size: 16 residues. The CDR3, as DNA: TGTGCCAGCAGTCCAGGGACAGGGCCTAAGACCTATGGCTACACCTTC. It yields the protein CASSPGTGPKTYGYTF.

The chain recombines TRBV13 with TRBJ1-1, with 7 bases matching TRBD1. This CDR3 contains 13 residues. CDR1 is PRHDT and CDR2 is FYEKMQ in the germline V gene (reference sequence). V was pared by 6 bases and J by 3 bases, with 4 bases of the junction left unmatched. The CDR3 loop is CASSTQGHTEAFF. The CDR3 coding sequence is TGTGCCAGCAGTACACAGGGGCACACTGAAGCTTTCTTT.

The rearrangement joins TRBV28 to TRBJ1-5; no clear D. This CDR3 is 13 amino acids long. Germline V gene sequence: CDR1 MDHEN, CDR2 SYDVKM. Trimming took off 2 bases at V and 7 bases at J, with 9 bases between the two ends. The DNA of the CDR3 is TGTGCCAGCAGTTTACTTGGAGGCCAGCCCCAGCATTTT. It codes for CASSLLGGQPQHF.

This clone has a handful of counts. This sequence joins TRBV5-1 and TRBJ2-7; 11 bases agree with TRBD1. The V segment lost 5 bases and the J segment 5 bases; nucleotides outside the gene matches: 6. CDR3 length: 14 residues. In germline, CDR1 is SGHRS, CDR2 YFSETQ. CDR3 in DNA: TGCGCCAGCAGATCTGGACAGGGGGCCCACGAGCAGTACTTC. Translation gives CASRSGQGAHEQYF.

V is TRBV7-8 and J is TRBJ2-7; D is perhaps TRBD1 (5 bases). The germline CDR1 and CDR2 sequences are SGHVS and FQNEAQ. The ends were cut back, 5 bases at V and 5 bases at J, with 13 bases in the middle. CDR3 length: 13 amino acids. CDR3 amino acids: CASSVDPGNEQYF. Here the CDR3 DNA reads TGTGCCAGCAGCGTGGACCCAGGGAACGAGCAGTACTTC.

This clone came up a few times. The genes are TRBV9 and TRBJ2-1; maybe TRBD2 (5 bases). V lost 3 bases and J 5 bases, leaving 18 bases between the germline ends. CDR1 is SGDLS, CDR2 YYNGEE, per germline. CDR3 length: 16 amino acids. The CDR3 nucleotides read TGTGCCAGCAGCGAGCCTTCAAGCGGAGGCAACAATGAGCAGTTCTTC. It codes for CASSEPSSGGNNEQFF.

V is TRBV25-1 and J is TRBJ2-3; D remains unclear. Germline CDR1 is MGHDK and CDR2 is SYGVNS. Trimming took off 7 bases at V and 0 bases at J, with 8 bases between the two ends. The CDR3 loop spans 13 amino acids. CDR3 sequence (DNA): TGTGCCAGCACCACCGGTAGCACAGATACGCAGTATTTT. It yields the protein CASTTGSTDTQYF. Drawing the rest from reference TRBV25-1 and TRBJ2-3, the complete variable domain is EADIYQTPRYLVIGTGKKITLECSQTMGHDKMYWYQQDPGMELHLIHYSYGVNSTEKGDLSSESTVSRIRTEHFPLTLESARPSHTSQYLCASTTGSTDTQYFGPGTRLTVL.

The V call is TRBV16, the J call TRBJ2-7, with D perhaps TRBD2 (6 bases). This CDR3 region has 13 residues. The V end was cut by 5 bases, the J end by 5 bases, with 13 bases between. Germline V gene sequence: CDR1 KGHSY, CDR2 FQNENV. Here the CDR3 reads CASSLLGGNEQYF. CDR3 sequence (DNA): TGTGCCAGCAGCTTACTCGGGGGTAACGAGCAGTACTTC.

The V and J genes are TRBV25-1 and TRBJ2-7; 12 nucleotides agree with TRBD2. Unmatched junction bases numbered 5, after V lost 1 base and J lost 4 bases. The CDR3 runs 16 residues. Germline V lookup: CDR1 MGHDK, CDR2 SYGVNS. The CDR3 region has the DNA TGTGCCAGCAGTGAATTAACTAGCGGGAGGTCGTACGAGCAGTACTTC. It is translated as CASSELTSGRSYEQYF.

This chain's CDR3 is CASSLLAGSDTQYF. CDR3 in DNA: TGCGCCAGCAGCCTTCTAGCGGGGTCAGATACGCAGTATTTT. The chain recombines TRBV4-3 with TRBJ2-3; TRBD2 agrees at 9 bases. Germline assignment: CDR1 LGHNA and CDR2 YSLEER. The CDR3 has 14 amino acids. V was clipped by 4 bases and J by 4 bases; unmatched bases: 3.

V is TRBV19 and J is TRBJ1-2; the D gene is possibly TRBD1 (5 bases). V was cut by 10 bases and J by 0 bases, with 18 bases left in between. CDR1 and CDR2 (germline): LNHDA, SQIVND (reference sequence). This CDR3 is built from 15 residues. The CDR3 sequence: CATKTASIPNYGYTF. CDR3 DNA sequence: TGTGCCACTAAGACAGCCTCAATACCTAACTATGGCTACACCTTC.

The chain has TRBV6-6 and TRBJ2-3; 8 bases are a match to TRBD2. With 4 bases clipped from V and 4 bases from J, the junction kept 7 bases outside the gene matches. Germline-derived CDR1 and CDR2 are MNHNY and SVGAGI (reference sequence). The CDR3 has 15 amino acids. The CDR3 DNA reads as TGTGCCAGCAGTTCTCCGGGACTAGGAGCAGATACGCAGTATTTT. It yields the protein CASSSPGLGADTQYF.

J is TRBJ1-5 and V is TRBV18; possibly TRBD1 for D (6 bases). Deletions cut 3 bases from V and 5 bases from J, with 14 bases between. Germline V gene data show CDR1 as KGHSH and CDR2 as LQKENI. The CDR3 has 15 amino acids. The CDR3 DNA is TGTGCCAGCTCACCCGGGACAAAAGGGCATCAGCCCCAGCATTTT. It yields the protein CASSPGTKGHQPQHF. The full variable domain, in which reference TRBV18 and TRBJ1-5 provide the parts outside the CDR3, is NAGVMQNPRHLVRRRGQEARLRCSPMKGHSHVYWYRQLPEEGLKFMVYLQKENIIDESGMPKERFSAEFPKEGPSILRIQQVVRGDSAAYFCASSPGTKGHQPQHFGDGTRLSIL.

This clone has just a few counts. The J gene is TRBJ1-5, the V gene TRBV7-2; TRBD1 is a possible D gene (6 bases). Germline V gene data show CDR1 as SGHTA and CDR2 as FQGNSA. The length of the CDR3 is 14 residues. Trimming took 2 bases from V and 7 from J, leaving 12 bases between them. The CDR3 region has the DNA TGTGCCAGCAGCTTACAGGGGCGGAAACAGCCCCAGCATTTT. Translating gives CASSLQGRKQPQHF. Combining the CDR3 with reference TRBV7-2 and TRBJ1-5 gives the whole variable domain GAGVSQSPSNKVTEKGKDVELRCDPISGHTALYWYRQSLGQGLEFLIYFQGNSAPDKSGLPSDRFSAERTGGSVSTLTIQRTQQEDSAVYLCASSLQGRKQPQHFGDGTRLSIL.

The chain carries TRBV7-2 and TRBJ2-3; 7 bases match TRBD2. Trimming at V came to 6 bases and at J to 2 bases, leaving 11 bases not matched to a gene. CDR1 is SGHTA, CDR2 FQGNSA, per germline. The length of the CDR3 is 16 residues. The CDR3: CASRQSGTSVTDTQYF. The CDR3 nucleotides are TGTGCCAGCAGACAGTCCGGTACTAGCGTCACAGATACGCAGTATTTT. Combining the CDR3 with reference TRBV7-2 and TRBJ2-3 gives the whole variable domain GAGVSQSPSNKVTEKGKDVELRCDPISGHTALYWYRQSLGQGLEFLIYFQGNSAPDKSGLPSDRFSAERTGGSVSTLTIQRTQQEDSAVYLCASRQSGTSVTDTQYFGPGTRLTVL.

This rearrangement joins TRBV7-2 to TRBJ2-2; D perhaps matches TRBD1 (5 bases). The germline V gene has CDR1 SGHTA and CDR2 FQGNSA. The CDR3 has 15 residues. The V end was cut by 2 bases, the J end by 7 bases, with 14 bases between. Written as DNA, the CDR3 is TGTGCCAGCAGCTTACGAGTTCGACAGAACGGGGAGCTGTTTTTT. Translation: CASSLRVRQNGELFF.

In nucleotides, the CDR3 is TGTGCCAGCAGCTTCGTACCAGGGGGCTACACCTTC. It yields the protein CASSFVPGGYTF. V and J are TRBV5-6 and TRBJ1-2; the D gene is possibly TRBD1 (5 bases). CDR3 length equals 12 residues. V lost 2 bases and J lost 8, with 10 bases in between. Germline assignment: CDR1 SGHDT and CDR2 YYEEEE.

V usage is TRBV27 and J usage is TRBJ2-5; TRBD2 matches at 8 bases. The last part of the DNA fits TRBJ2-7 better; the J call may be wrong. Germline V lookup: CDR1 MNHEY, CDR2 SMNVEV (reference sequence). The CDR3 loop spans 15 amino acids. The CDR3 here is CASSRSGAGRYEQYF. The CDR3 nucleotides are TGTGCCAGCAGCCGTAGCGGGGCGGGGCGGTACGAGCAGTACTTC.

This clone was seen a few times. The rearrangement links TRBV6-5 to TRBJ2-5; weak D call: TRBD1 (7 bases). Germline loops: CDR1 MNHEY, CDR2 SVGAGI. The CDR3 loop spans 15 amino acids. Trimming cost V 2 bases and J 3 bases, with 13 bases left between them. The chain's CDR3 is CASSYAGRGEETQYF. The CDR3 DNA reads TGTGCCAGCAGTTACGCCGGCAGGGGGGAAGAGACCCAGTACTTC.

The chain uses TRBV4-3 and TRBJ2-7, with TRBD2 matching over 9 bases. The CDR3 covers 18 residues. Germline V CDR1 and CDR2: LGHNA, YSLEER. J lost 7 bases, V lost 1 base, and 17 bases had no gene match. In DNA form, the CDR3 reads TGCGCCAGCAGCCAAGTCCCGGGAGGGCGGGAGGGGCCTGGAGAGCAGTACTTC. The encoded protein is CASSQVPGGREGPGEQYF.